This passage covers 2 T cell receptor beta chains from one sample sequenced in a study of CD8 T cells in ankylosing spondylitis. Broader study findings: Apparently characteristic of ankylosing spondylitis blood was a TCR beta motif (about eight highly homologous variants).

Which antigens these TCRs recognize remains unknown. TCRdb re-called the 5' RACE reads with MiXCR, one entry per CDR3 protein. Here the sample spans under 150,000 distinct CDR3 sequences, over 15% being singletons. Material: blood, either unsorted or a sorted T cell fraction (not recorded which). These receptors originate from a male donor with ankylosing spondylitis.

This chain joins TRBV12-3 or TRBV12-4 and TRBJ1-2; D uncertain. V was trimmed by 4 bases and J by 5 bases, leaving 8 bases between them. This CDR3 spans 12 amino acids. CDR3 nucleotide sequence: TGTGCCAGCAGTTCTTGGGTGTATGGCTACACCTTC. Protein: CASSSWVYGYTF.

There are many counts of this clonotype. The rearrangement links TRBV29-1 to TRBJ2-1, with TRBD2 matching 13 bases. The germline V gene encodes CDR1 SQVTM and CDR2 ANQGSEA. This CDR3 comprises 14 residues. The V segment lost 4 bases and the J segment 7 bases; nucleotides outside the gene matches: 4. The CDR3, as DNA: TGCAGCGTTGGAGGGACTAGCGGGGTTAATGAGCAGTTCTTC. It encodes CSVGGTSGVNEQFF.